This T cell receptor beta chain derives from a study of blood T cell repertoires in COVID-19. The overall study: Acute and convalescent COVID-19 specimens originated in the United States, Italy and Spain.

Trimming left V 0 bases short and J 1 base short, with 11 bases between. Germline-derived CDR1 and CDR2 are SGHRS and YFSETQ. This CDR3 spans 15 amino acids. Clones were sequenced by immunoSEQ multiplex PCR, and TCRdb holds only the in-frame ones, with some missing. Of under 80,000 clones detected, about 88% appear once; the ten largest clones hold more than 1%. This sequence was found in a man between 65 and 85 years old with acute or convalescent COVID-19. The V and J genes are TRBV5-1 and TRBJ2-7, with D possibly matching TRBD2 (6 bases). Sequenced material: peripheral blood. The CDR3 spells CASSLAISGSYEQYF. The CDR3 nucleotides read TGCGCCAGCAGCTTGGCAATTAGCGGTTCCTACGAGCAGTACTTC.